One and the same sample provided the 15 T cell receptor beta chains below, sequenced in a study of blood T cell repertoires in COVID-19. The assay was immunoSEQ multiplex PCR, and TCRdb's table has in-frame clones only and misses some. This table has under 200,000 clones, 90% appearing once. Specimen: peripheral blood. The receptors here all came from a man aged 45 to 65 with acute or convalescent COVID-19.

The rearrangement uses TRBV6-5 and TRBJ1-2; 9 bases match TRBD1. This CDR3 has 13 residues. Per germline, CDR1 MNHEY and CDR2 SVGAGI. Trimming took 6 bases from V and 7 from J; bases not matched to a gene: 6. The DNA of the CDR3 is TGTGCCAGCAGCAAAACAGGGGGCTCTGGCTACACCTTC. Protein: CASSKTGGSGYTF.

The J gene is TRBJ1-4, the V gene TRBV7-2; 12 bases map to TRBD1. The V gene end was trimmed by 4 bases and the J gene end by 7 bases; junction bases not matched to a gene: 13. Germline lookup yields CDR1 SGHTA and CDR2 FQGNSA. The CDR3 length is 18 residues. The CDR3 spells CASSSTVGTGGTREKLFF. In DNA form, the CDR3 reads TGTGCCAGCAGCTCCACGGTAGGGACAGGGGGCACGCGTGAAAAACTGTTTTTT.

This sequence joins TRBV28 and TRBJ1-5; TRBD1 matches at 7 bases. There are 13 residues in the CDR3. V lost 7 bases, J lost 4 bases, and 4 bases stayed unmatched. The germline V gene has CDR1 MDHEN and CDR2 SYDVKM. The CDR3, as DNA: TGTGCCAGCACGACAGGGTGGAATCAGCCCCAGCATTTT. Its translation is CASTTGWNQPQHF.

This clone was seen only a few times. V usage is TRBV5-4 and J usage is TRBJ1-2; D is unclear. This CDR3 has 15 amino acids. Trimming shortened V by 0 bases and J by 5 bases, and 14 bases separated the two germline ends. Germline V lookup: CDR1 SGHNT, CDR2 YYREEE (reference sequence). CDR3 coding DNA: TGTGCCAGCAGCTTGGGTGGTGGCAGTTCTTATGGCTACACCTTC. Amino acids: CASSLGGGSSYGYTF.

This clone was seen just once. The V gene is TRBV30, the J gene TRBJ2-1, with 8 bases identical to TRBD2. Looked up from germline, CDR1 is GTSNPN and CDR2 is SVGIG (reference sequence). V lost 0 bases to trimming and J lost 8 bases; unmatched junction nucleotides: 6. The CDR3 length is 14 residues. The CDR3 DNA reads TGTGCCTGGAGTGTGGCGGGAGGTGGGGATGAGCAGTTCTTC. Translated, it gives CAWSVAGGGDEQFF.

The rearrangement joins TRBV7-9 to TRBJ2-1, with 10 bases identical to TRBD2. Germline CDR1 reads SEHNR; CDR2 reads FQNEAQ (reference sequence). V was pared by 5 bases and J by 3 bases, with 10 bases of the junction left unmatched. The CDR3 is 17 residues long. CDR3 protein: CASSRGTSGVNYNEQFF. As DNA, the CDR3 is TGTGCCAGCAGCCGGGGCACTAGCGGGGTCAACTACAATGAGCAGTTCTTC.

The rearrangement joins TRBV15 to TRBJ2-2, with 10 positions matching TRBD2. Trimming removed 3 bases from V and 6 bases from J; junction bases left unmatched: 4. This CDR3 contains 15 residues. Looked up from germline, CDR1 is LNHNV and CDR2 is YYDKDF (reference sequence). CDR3 in DNA: TGTGCCACCAGCAGGGCGGGACTAGCGTCCGGGGAGCTGTTTTTT. This translates into CATSRAGLASGELFF.

The chain recombines TRBV11-3 with TRBJ2-2; D might be TRBD1 (5 bases). Germline values: CDR1 SGHNT, CDR2 YENEEA. CDR3 length: 16 amino acids. V gave up 5 bases and J gave up 4 bases, with 17 bases separating them. CDR3 protein: CASSPSHGASTGELFF. CDR3 coding DNA: TGTGCCAGCAGCCCTTCGCATGGGGCGAGCACCGGGGAGCTGTTTTTT.

The chain combines TRBV5-4 with TRBJ1-1; no reliable D call. Trimming took off 4 bases at V and 1 base at J, with 8 bases between the two ends. The CDR3 sequence is 13 residues long. Germline V lookup: CDR1 SGHNT, CDR2 YYREEE (reference sequence). This chain's CDR3 is CASSPDKNTEAFF. In DNA, the CDR3 is TGTGCCAGCAGCCCAGACAAGAACACTGAAGCTTTCTTT.

The rearrangement links TRBV5-4 to TRBJ1-4, with D possibly TRBD1 on 5 matching bases. Germline loops: CDR1 SGHNT, CDR2 YYREEE (reference sequence). V shed 2 bases and J shed 3 bases, with 8 bases lying between them. The CDR3 loop spans 14 amino acids. The CDR3 sequence: CASSLQGANEKLFF. The CDR3, as DNA: TGTGCCAGCAGCTTACAAGGGGCTAATGAAAAACTGTTTTTT.

The J gene is TRBJ2-5, the V gene TRBV5-4; TRBD1 agrees at 10 bases. CDR3 length: 15 residues. Per the germline V gene, CDR1 is SGHNT and CDR2 is YYREEE (reference sequence). The trim removed 7 bases at V and 5 bases at J, leaving 11 bases unmatched. The chain's CDR3 is CASFPRTGGEETQYF. The CDR3 DNA follows: TGTGCCAGCTTCCCACGGACAGGGGGTGAGGAGACCCAGTACTTC.

The chain has TRBV2 and TRBJ1-5; 9 bases are a match to TRBD1. The CDR3 has 14 residues. Germline CDR1 is SNHLY and CDR2 is FYNNEI. The V and J ends lost 5 bases and 7 bases, in that order; junction bases with no gene match: 6. The CDR3 sequence is CASSLTGGWQPQHF. The CDR3 DNA follows: TGTGCCAGCAGTCTAACAGGGGGCTGGCAGCCCCAGCATTTT.

The rearrangement joins TRBV10-3 to TRBJ2-5, with TRBD2 identical over 8 bases. Looked up from germline, CDR1 is ENHRY and CDR2 is SYGVKD. V shed 0 bases and J 5 bases; nucleotides not matched to a gene: 5. The CDR3 is made up of 15 amino acids. The CDR3 here is CAISESTASGETQYF. CDR3 bases: TGTGCCATCAGTGAGTCTACGGCTAGCGGGGAGACCCAGTACTTC.

This clone has a single count. The chain uses TRBV28 and TRBJ2-5, with D tentatively TRBD1 (6 bases). V shed 5 bases and J shed 2 bases, with 9 bases lying between them. The length of the CDR3 is 13 residues. Per germline, CDR1 MDHEN and CDR2 SYDVKM. The CDR3 spells CASSHRAQETQYF. CDR3 bases: TGTGCCAGCAGTCACAGGGCGCAAGAGACCCAGTACTTC.

The chain has TRBV7-9 and TRBJ2-7; maybe TRBD1 (6 bases). Trimming shortened V by 5 bases and J by 2 bases, and 13 bases separated the two germline ends. The germline V gene encodes CDR1 SEHNR and CDR2 FQNEAQ (reference sequence). The CDR3 covers 14 residues. CDR3: CASSTYRAPYEQYV. In DNA form, the CDR3 reads TGTGCCAGCAGCACCTACAGGGCACCCTACGAGCAGTACGTC.